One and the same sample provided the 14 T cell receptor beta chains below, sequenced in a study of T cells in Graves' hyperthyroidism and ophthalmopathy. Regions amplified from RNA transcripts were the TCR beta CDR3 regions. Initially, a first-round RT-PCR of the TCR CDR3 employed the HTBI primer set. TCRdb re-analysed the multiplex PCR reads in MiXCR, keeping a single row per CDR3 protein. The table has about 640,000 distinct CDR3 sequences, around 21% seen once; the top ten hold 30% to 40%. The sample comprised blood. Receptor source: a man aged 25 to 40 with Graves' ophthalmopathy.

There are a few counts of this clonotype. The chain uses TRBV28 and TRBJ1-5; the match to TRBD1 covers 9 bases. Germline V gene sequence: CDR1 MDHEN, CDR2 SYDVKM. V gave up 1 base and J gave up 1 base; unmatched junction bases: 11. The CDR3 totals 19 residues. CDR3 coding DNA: TGTGCCAGCAGTTTATTTTATCGTGGGGACAGGGAGAGCAATCAGCCCCAGCATTTT. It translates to CASSLFYRGDRESNQPQHF.

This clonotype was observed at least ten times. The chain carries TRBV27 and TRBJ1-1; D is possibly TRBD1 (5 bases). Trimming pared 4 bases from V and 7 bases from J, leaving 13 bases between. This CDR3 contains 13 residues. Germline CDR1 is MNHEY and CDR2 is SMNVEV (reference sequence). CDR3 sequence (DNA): TGTGCCAGCAGTTCCCCCCCTGGGGGTGAAGCTTTCTTT. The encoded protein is CASSSPPGGEAFF.

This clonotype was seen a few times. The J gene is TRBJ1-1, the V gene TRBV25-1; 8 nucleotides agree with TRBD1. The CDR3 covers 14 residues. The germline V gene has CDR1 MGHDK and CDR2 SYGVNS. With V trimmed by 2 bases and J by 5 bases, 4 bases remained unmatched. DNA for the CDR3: TGTGCCAGCAGTGAAACAGGGGGGGGGACTGAAGCTTTCTTT. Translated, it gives CASSETGGGTEAFF.

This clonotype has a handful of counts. CDR3 sequence: CASSGTTPVDTQYF. The CDR3 nucleotides are TGCGCCAGCAGCGGGACTACCCCGGTCGATACGCAGTATTTT. The chain employs TRBV10-2 and TRBJ2-3; 7 nucleotides agree with TRBD2. The CDR3 is 14 amino acids. The V gene's germline CDR1 is WSHSY and CDR2 SAAADI. The V gene end was trimmed by 6 bases and the J gene end by 6 bases; junction bases not matched to a gene: 9.

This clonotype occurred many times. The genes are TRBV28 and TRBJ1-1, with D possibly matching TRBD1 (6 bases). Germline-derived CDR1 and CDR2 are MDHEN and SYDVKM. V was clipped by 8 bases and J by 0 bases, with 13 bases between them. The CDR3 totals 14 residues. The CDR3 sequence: CASYGQRMNTEAFF. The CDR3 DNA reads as TGTGCCAGCTATGGACAGCGCATGAACACTGAAGCTTTCTTT.

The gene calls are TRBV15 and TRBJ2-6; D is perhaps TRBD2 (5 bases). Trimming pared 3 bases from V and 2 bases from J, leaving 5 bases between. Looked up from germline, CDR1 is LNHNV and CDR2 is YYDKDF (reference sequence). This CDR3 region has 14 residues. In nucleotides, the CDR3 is TGTGCCACCAGCAGGAGGGCTGGGGCCAACGTCCTGACTTTC. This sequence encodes CATSRRAGANVLTF.

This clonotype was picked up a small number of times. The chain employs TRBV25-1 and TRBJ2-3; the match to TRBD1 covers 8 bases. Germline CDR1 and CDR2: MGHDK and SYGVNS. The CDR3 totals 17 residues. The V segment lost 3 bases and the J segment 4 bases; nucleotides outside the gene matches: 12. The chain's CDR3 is CASSDPRRGQGADTQYF. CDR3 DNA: TGTGCCAGCAGTGATCCCCGGCGTGGACAGGGAGCAGATACGCAGTATTTT.

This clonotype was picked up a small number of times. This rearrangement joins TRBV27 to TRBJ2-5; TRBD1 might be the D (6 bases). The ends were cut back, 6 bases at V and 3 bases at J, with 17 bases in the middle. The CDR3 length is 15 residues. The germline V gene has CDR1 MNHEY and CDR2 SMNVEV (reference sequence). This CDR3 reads CASSHFGGVEETQYF. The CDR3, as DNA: TGTGCCAGCAGCCACTTTGGGGGCGTCGAAGAGACCCAGTACTTC.

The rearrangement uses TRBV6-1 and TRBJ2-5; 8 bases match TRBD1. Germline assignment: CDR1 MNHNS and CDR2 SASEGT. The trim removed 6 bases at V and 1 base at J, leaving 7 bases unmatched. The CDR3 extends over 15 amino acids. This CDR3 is CASSSGQGFQETQYF. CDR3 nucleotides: TGTGCCAGCAGCTCTGGACAGGGCTTCCAAGAGACCCAGTACTTC.

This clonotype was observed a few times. Here the CDR3 reads CASSLGSGLSSAGRQNEQFF. The CDR3, as DNA: TGTGCCAGCAGCTTAGGGAGTGGGTTGTCGAGCGCAGGCCGGCAAAATGAGCAGTTCTTC. The gene calls are TRBV7-9 and TRBJ2-1; the D is unclear. Germline assignment: CDR1 SEHNR and CDR2 FQNEAQ (reference sequence). This CDR3 spans 20 amino acids. Between the trimmed V and J ends, which lost 1 base and 7 bases, there was a span of 29 bases.

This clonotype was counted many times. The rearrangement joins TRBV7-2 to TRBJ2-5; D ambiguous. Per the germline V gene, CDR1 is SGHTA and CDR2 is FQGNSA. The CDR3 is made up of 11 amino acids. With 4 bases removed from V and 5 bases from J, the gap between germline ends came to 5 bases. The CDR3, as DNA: TGTGCCAGCAGCTCGACGGAGACCCAGTACTTC. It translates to CASSSTETQYF. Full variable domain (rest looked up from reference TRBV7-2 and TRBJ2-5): GAGVSQSPSNKVTEKGKDVELRCDPISGHTALYWYRQSLGQGLEFLIYFQGNSAPDKSGLPSDRFSAERTGGSVSTLTIQRTQQEDSAVYLCASSSTETQYFGPGTRLLVL.

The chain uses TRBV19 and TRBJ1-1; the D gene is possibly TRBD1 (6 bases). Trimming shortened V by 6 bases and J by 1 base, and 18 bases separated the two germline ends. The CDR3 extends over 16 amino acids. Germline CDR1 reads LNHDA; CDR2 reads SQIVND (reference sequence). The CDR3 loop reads CASRMSGAGWNTEAFF. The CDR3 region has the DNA TGTGCCAGTAGGATGTCGGGGGCCGGATGGAACACTGAAGCTTTCTTT. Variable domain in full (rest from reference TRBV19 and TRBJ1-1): DGGITQSPKYLFRKEGQNVTLSCEQNLNHDAMYWYRQDPGQGLRLIYYSQIVNDFQKGDIAEGYSVSREKKESFPLTVTSAQKNPTAFYLCASRMSGAGWNTEAFFGQGTRLTVV.

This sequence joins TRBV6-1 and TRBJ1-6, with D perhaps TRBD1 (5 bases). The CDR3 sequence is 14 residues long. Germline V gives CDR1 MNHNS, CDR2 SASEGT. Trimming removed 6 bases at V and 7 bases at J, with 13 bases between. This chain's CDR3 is CASRWDVENSPLHF. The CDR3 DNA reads TGTGCCAGCAGATGGGACGTCGAAAATTCACCCCTCCACTTT.

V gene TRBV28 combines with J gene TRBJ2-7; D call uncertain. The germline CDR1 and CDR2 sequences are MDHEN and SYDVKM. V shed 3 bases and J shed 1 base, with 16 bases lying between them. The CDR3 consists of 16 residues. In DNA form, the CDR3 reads TGTGCCAGCAGTTTTAAGGTTGGCCATACGTCCTACGAGCAGTACTTC. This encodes CASSFKVGHTSYEQYF. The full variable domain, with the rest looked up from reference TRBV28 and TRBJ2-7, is DVKVTQSSRYLVKRTGEKVFLECVQDMDHENMFWYRQDPGLGLRLIYFSYDVKMKEKGDIPEGYSVSREKKERFSLILESASTNQTSMYLCASSFKVGHTSYEQYFGPGTRLTVT.